Shown below are 15 T cell receptor beta chains from a single sample sequenced in a study of monozygotic twins with inflammatory bowel disease. TCRdb reprocessed the 5' RACE reads, with one entry per CDR3 protein and no DNA. There are approximately 390,000 distinct CDR3 sequences in the sample, with 2% to 3% held by the top ten. Sequenced input: blood. The receptors originated from a human donor with ulcerative colitis or Crohn's disease, or a healthy co-twin of an affected twin (not recorded which).

The chain employs TRBV11-1 and TRBJ2-1; TCRdb selects TRBD2, and the lack of DNA leaves this call unchecked. CDR3 length: 20 amino acids. Germline lookup yields CDR1 SGHAT and CDR2 FQDESV (reference sequence). This CDR3 is CASSSRLAGGLNRSYNEQFF.

The chain uses TRBV27 and TRBJ1-5. The CDR3 totals 12 residues. Germline assignment: CDR1 MNHEY and CDR2 SMNVEV (reference sequence). CDR3 in amino acids: CASWSSNQPQHF.

This sequence joins TRBV20-1 and TRBJ1-5; TCRdb gives TRBD1 as the D gene, but with no DNA this cannot be confirmed. The V gene's germline CDR1 is DFQATT and CDR2 SNEGSKA (reference sequence). The CDR3 loop spans 14 amino acids. CDR3 in amino acids: CSARGTVDNQPQHF.

The chain couples TRBV29-1 to TRBJ2-1; the TCRdb call, TRBD2, lacks DNA for checking. CDR1 SQVTM and CDR2 ANQGSEA come from the germline V gene. CDR3 length equals 16 residues. The CDR3 sequence: CSAFNPSPGTYNEQFF.

The chain recombines TRBV4-1 with TRBJ1-1; TCRdb calls TRBD1, which cannot be checked without DNA. Germline values: CDR1 MGHRA, CDR2 YSYEKL. This CDR3 is built from 14 residues. Here the CDR3 reads CASSHGQINTEAFF.

The CDR3 region is CASSYSLTGKYF. This rearrangement joins TRBV6-2 or TRBV6-3 to TRBJ2-7; TCRdb calls TRBD1, which cannot be checked without DNA. CDR3 length: 12 amino acids. The germline CDR1 and CDR2 sequences are MNHEY and SVGEGT.

This chain uses TRBV20-1 with TRBJ2-7; TCRdb's assignment of TRBD1 cannot be checked, as there is no DNA. Per the germline V gene, CDR1 is DFQATT and CDR2 is SNEGSKA (reference sequence). This CDR3 has 14 residues. The CDR3 sequence: CSAGLGMRLYEQYF.

The V gene is TRBV10-3, the J gene TRBJ1-2. CDR1 ENHRY and CDR2 SYGVKD come from the germline V gene. This CDR3 comprises 11 residues. This CDR3 reads CAISEAYGYTF.

The rearrangement joins TRBV7-3 to TRBJ1-1; the D call of TRBD1 rests on TCRdb alone, since no DNA is present to check it. The germline CDR1 and CDR2 sequences are SGHTA and FQGTGA. The CDR3 runs to 13 residues. CDR3 in amino acids: CASSSTGVTEAFF.

The rearrangement joins TRBV7-3 to TRBJ1-5; no DNA is available, so the TRBD1 call from TCRdb remains unchecked. The CDR3 runs to 16 residues. CDR1 SGHTA and CDR2 FQGTGA come from the germline V gene. CDR3 sequence: CASSVGPRTVPQPQHF.

The CDR3 loop is CATTIDRAEAFF. V and J are TRBV28 and TRBJ1-1; the D call of TRBD1 rests on TCRdb alone, since no DNA is present to check it. Germline loops: CDR1 MDHEN, CDR2 SYDVKM. The CDR3 sequence is 12 residues long. The full variable domain, its missing parts supplied by reference TRBV28 and TRBJ1-1, is DVKVTQSSRYLVKRTGEKVFLECVQDMDHENMFWYRQDPGLGLRLIYFSYDVKMKEKGDIPEGYSVSREKKERFSLILESASTNQTSMYLCATTIDRAEAFFGQGTRLTVV.

The V and J genes are TRBV20-1 and TRBJ2-5; as DNA is missing, the TRBD2 call by TCRdb cannot be tested. CDR3 length: 16 residues. Looked up from germline, CDR1 is DFQATT and CDR2 is SNEGSKA (reference sequence). CDR3 residues: CSASELAGGLIETQYF.

This chain joins TRBV20-1 and TRBJ1-2; there is no DNA to check the TCRdb D call of TRBD1. CDR1 is DFQATT, CDR2 SNEGSKA, per germline (reference sequence). The CDR3 consists of 14 residues. The CDR3 loop is CSASRDSAYGGYTF.

The chain employs TRBV6-5 and TRBJ2-1; absent DNA, TCRdb's TRBD2 call cannot be checked. Germline assignment: CDR1 MNHEY and CDR2 SVGAGI. This CDR3 comprises 15 residues. The CDR3 region is CASSYTASGNNEQFF.

Here the CDR3 reads CSASGGRTGELFF. The rearrangement links TRBV29-1 to TRBJ2-2; TCRdb outputs TRBD1, but without DNA this stays unchecked. The germline V gene encodes CDR1 SQVTM and CDR2 ANQGSEA. The CDR3 totals 13 residues.